The rows below give T cell receptor beta chains drawn from one sample of a study of cytomegalovirus exposure and HLA in healthy donors. Generated by immunoSEQ multiplex PCR, the TCRdb table keeps only in-frame clones and is missing some. This table holds roughly 150,000 clones, roughly 80% found once. Source material: PBMCs. The receptors shown here come from a man in his forties in good health and CMV-seropositive. Each CDR3 is given without its conserved first and last residue. Size is stated for part of the rows, as once, few or many counts, or as a class when the clone is expanded.

clone_size,v_call,j_call,cdr3_aa
few,TRBV27,TRBJ1-5,ASSLPQGAINQPQH
-,TRBV11-1,TRBJ1-2,ASSPGTGNGYT
-,TRBV5-6,TRBJ1-4,ASSLMGENEKLF
-,TRBV6-5,TRBJ1-4,ASSDRGPQKLF
-,TRBV9,TRBJ2-3,ASSKGTSGSTDTQY
-,TRBV7-7,TRBJ2-2,ASSLAQGAGELF
-,TRBV19,TRBJ1-1,ASSIEGRASEAF
few,TRBV19,TRBJ2-6,ATGHRANGLT
-,TRBV6-5,TRBJ1-1,ASSWGGIEAF
-,TRBV2,TRBJ1-1,ASRRDSDGTEAF
-,TRBV9,TRBJ2-3,ASSAQGQTDTQY
once,TRBV6-1,TRBJ1-2,ASKWTSIYT
once,TRBV2,TRBJ2-2,ASSGGFAGGSGELF
-,TRBV5-1,TRBJ2-5,ASSFGRSQETQY
-,TRBV10-2,TRBJ2-7,ASSGNRVGEQY
few,TRBV27,TRBJ2-2,ASSLGGDTGELF
-,TRBV15,TRBJ2-1,ATSREVAYNEQF
-,TRBV7-3,TRBJ2-7,ASSSDRDSLDEQY
-,TRBV7-3,TRBJ2-2,ASSPGTGGSGELF
-,TRBV18,TRBJ2-2,ASSPPTGANTGELF
once,TRBV11-2,TRBJ2-7,ASNLGGTGWYEQY
-,TRBV7-2,TRBJ2-7,ASSLTHNEQY
-,TRBV6-1,TRBJ1-3,AGSVTVSGNTIY
-,TRBV2,TRBJ1-2,ASTPEVRACYT
-,TRBV5-1,TRBJ2-6,ASSLGQGAEIGANVLT
-,TRBV25-1,TRBJ2-3,ASSEFGTDTQY
once,TRBV10-3,TRBJ2-5,AITPGLTETQY
-,TRBV6-1,TRBJ2-5,ASSEGGGAQETQY